This T cell receptor beta chain was sequenced in a study of T cells in Graves' hyperthyroidism and ophthalmopathy. Looking at the study overall: Initial diagnosis, before any treatment, was when peripheral blood was collected. Study results and caveats: Most clonotypes that expanded in the thyroid above 0.001 also showed up in blood.

Per germline, CDR1 DFQATT and CDR2 SNEGSKA (reference sequence). CDR3 length equals 15 residues. Trimming cost V 4 bases and J 3 bases, with 19 bases left between them. Patients were excluded for uncontrolled infection, other autoimmune disease, pregnancy or lactation. This clonotype appeared a few times. Its antigen remains unknown. Template material for amplifying TCR beta CDR3 regions consisted of RNA transcripts. With the HTBI primer set, the TCR CDR3 went through a first round of RT-PCR. TCRdb independently ran MiXCR on the multiplex PCR reads; one entry per CDR3 protein. The data show a few hundred thousand distinct CDR3 sequences, about 18% seen once.

The chain joins TRBV20-1 to TRBJ2-7; no reliable D call. The sequence came from a woman aged 55-70 years with Graves' ophthalmopathy. The sample comprised blood. CDR3 in DNA: TGCAGTGCTACCCCACCTGTGGTACTGCTCTACGAGCAGTACTTC. Its translation: CSATPPVVLLYEQYF.